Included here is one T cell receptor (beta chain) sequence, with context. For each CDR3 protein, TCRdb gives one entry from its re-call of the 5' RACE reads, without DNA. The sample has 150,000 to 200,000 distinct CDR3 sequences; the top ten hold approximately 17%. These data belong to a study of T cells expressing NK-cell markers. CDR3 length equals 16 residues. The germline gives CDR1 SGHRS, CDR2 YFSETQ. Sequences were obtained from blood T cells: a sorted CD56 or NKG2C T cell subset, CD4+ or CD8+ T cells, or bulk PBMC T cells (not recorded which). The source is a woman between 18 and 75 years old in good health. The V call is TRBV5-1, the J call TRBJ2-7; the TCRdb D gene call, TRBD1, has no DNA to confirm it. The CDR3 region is CASSLAGGGAYYEQYF.